This TCR beta chain was identified in a study of CD8 T cells in ankylosing spondylitis. Trimming shortened V by 8 bases and J by 6 bases, and 11 bases separated the two germline ends. The CDR3 spans 11 residues. CDR1 is SQVTM, CDR2 ANQGSEA, per germline. Broader study findings: From matched ankylosing spondylitis synovial fluid, disease-linked clones were reportedly recovered at significantly enriched levels. Seven to nine highly homologous variants formed a TCR beta motif that appeared characteristic of ankylosing spondylitis blood.

Making the TCR beta libraries involved quantitative 5'-RACE with molecular barcodes. TCRdb reprocessed the 5' RACE reads via MiXCR and lists one record per CDR3 protein. The data contain tens of thousands of distinct CDR3 sequences, over 4% of them singletons. This clonotype was seen many times. The antigen remains unidentified. This sequence originates from a male donor with ankylosing spondylitis or in good health (not recorded which). The chain joins TRBV29-1 to TRBJ2-1; possible D gene TRBD2, 5 bases. Sequencing was done on a sample of blood, either unsorted or a sorted T cell fraction (not recorded which). CDR3 sequence: CSSREGNEQFF. CDR3 sequence (DNA): TGCAGCTCCAGAGAGGGCAATGAGCAGTTCTTC.